Reported below is one T cell receptor beta chain. The antigen remains undetermined. Profiling relied on immunoSEQ multiplex PCR, and the TCRdb table lists in-frame clones only, not all of them. The sample records roughly 100,000 clones, around four fifths being singletons. The V segment lost 5 bases and the J segment 5 bases; nucleotides outside the gene matches: 12. Germline assignment: CDR1 MDHEN and CDR2 SYDVKM. The CDR3 totals 16 residues. The data were obtained in a study of radiotherapy plus CTLA-4 blockade in lung cancer. Study in general: Patients showed objective responses in 15% to 20% of cases, and disease control was achieved by 31%. Study-wide results and limits: Among blood TCR repertoires after radiotherapy plus ipilimumab, tumor-derived clones expanded.

This clonotype was sampled from a human donor with non-small cell lung cancer who had a partial response to radiotherapy plus ipilimumab. The material was peripheral blood, obtained from a patient treated with radiotherapy plus ipilimumab. The V gene is TRBV28, the J gene TRBJ1-5, with TRBD1 identical over 7 bases. The CDR3 here is CASSQGDTVGDQPQHF. CDR3 in DNA: TGTGCCAGCAGTCAGGGGGACACCGTGGGTGATCAGCCCCAGCATTTT.